This TCR beta chain originates from a study of blood T cell repertoires in COVID-19. Trimming took off 4 bases at V and 5 bases at J, with 3 bases between the two ends. Germline values: CDR1 SGHDT, CDR2 YYEEEE. There are 11 residues in the CDR3. Profiling relied on immunoSEQ multiplex PCR, and the TCRdb table lists in-frame clones only, not all of them. The table includes 300,000 to 500,000 clones, approximately 91% detected once. The origin of this receptor is a woman in her 40s with acute COVID-19. The J gene is TRBJ2-2, the V gene TRBV5-6; D is unclear. The sample was PBMCs or T cells enriched from blood (not recorded which). CDR3 sequence: CASSATGELFF. The CDR3 DNA reads as TGTGCCAGCAGCGCGACCGGGGAGCTGTTTTTT.